These 18 T cell receptor beta chains share one sample of origin, sequenced in a study of read filtering for tumor transcriptome and immune sequencing (dated by TCRdb to 2020 to 2022). For sequencing, an Illumina HiSeq 4000 was employed. TCR libraries were constructed from 400 ng RNA using the Immunoverse kit, and molecular barcoded adaptors covering alpha/delta and beta/gamma chains were employed. TCRdb applied fastp at Q25 and MiXCR to the public reads, then kept only in-frame beta chains. Every CDR3 protein is listed once, alongside the most common genes and DNA of its rows. This sample is represented by around 33,000 distinct CDR3 sequences; less than 20% of them were singletons. The ten largest clones take up approximately 16% of the sample. The specimen sequenced was a population of CD138-negative cells sorted from bone marrow. This specimen's cell subset or site label, per the study, means: bone marrow mononuclear cells depleted of CD138+ plasma/myeloma cells by negative magnetic selection. These receptors all stem from a donor at least 40 years old with multiple myeloma.

This clonotype came up many times. This chain connects TRBV3-1 to TRBJ2-1, with 7 bases that match TRBD1. The V gene end was trimmed by 4 bases and the J gene end by 4 bases; junction bases not matched to a gene: 4. The CDR3 has 14 residues. Germline lookup yields CDR1 LGHDT and CDR2 YNNKEL (reference sequence). CDR3 protein: CASSRRGQYNEQFF. The CDR3 DNA follows: TGTGCCAGCAGCCGAAGGGGACAGTACAATGAGCAGTTCTTC.

The table lists this clonotype with many counts. This chain links TRBV27 with TRBJ2-5; 7 nucleotides agree with TRBD1. Germline-derived CDR1 and CDR2 are MNHEY and SMNVEV (reference sequence). Germline trimming cut 5 bases from V and 5 bases from J; bases unmatched to any gene: 14. This CDR3 has 16 residues. The CDR3 spells CASSRSLTGPIETQYF. CDR3 bases: TGTGCCAGCAGTAGATCATTGACAGGGCCAATTGAGACCCAGTACTTC.

This clonotype occurred many times. The V gene is TRBV6-5, the J gene TRBJ2-2; tentative D call: TRBD1 (6 bases). This CDR3 is built from 16 residues. V was shortened by 8 bases and J by 2 bases, with 18 bases between the two germline ends. CDR1 is MNHEY, CDR2 SVGAGI, per germline. In nucleotides, the CDR3 is TGTGCCAGCTACGGAGGACAGCGGATAAACACCGGGGAGCTGTTTTTT. This encodes CASYGGQRINTGELFF.

This clonotype was found many times. This rearrangement joins TRBV7-8 to TRBJ2-7; 8 positions agree with TRBD2. The CDR3 has 15 amino acids. Looked up from germline, CDR1 is SGHVS and CDR2 is FQNEAQ. V was pared by 5 bases and J by 0 bases, with 6 bases of the junction left unmatched. The CDR3 coding sequence is TGTGCCAGCAGCACAACTAGCGGAAGCTCCTACGAGCAGTACTTC. This codes for CASSTTSGSSYEQYF.

This clonotype appeared many times. This rearrangement joins TRBV28 to TRBJ2-1, with 8 bases matching TRBD2. This CDR3 region has 15 residues. Trimming took 7 bases from V and 3 from J; bases not matched to a gene: 8. Germline CDR1 is MDHEN and CDR2 is SYDVKM. The CDR3 is CASTGAGTSYNEQFF. The CDR3 nucleotides read TGTGCCAGCACCGGGGCCGGGACTAGCTACAATGAGCAGTTCTTC.

This clonotype has at least ten counts. V usage is TRBV6-5 and J usage is TRBJ2-7, with a weak D call TRBD1 (5 bases). This CDR3 has 13 amino acids. Germline V gives CDR1 MNHEY, CDR2 SVGAGI. The V end lost 7 bases, the J end lost 0 bases, and 10 bases lay between the germline ends. The CDR3 region has the DNA TGTGCCAGCAAGATGACAGTCTCCTACGAGCAGTACTTC. It encodes CASKMTVSYEQYF.

This clonotype came up many times. The V gene is TRBV3-1, the J gene TRBJ2-7, with D possibly TRBD2 on 6 matching bases. The CDR3 has 13 residues. Trimming pared 1 base from V and 7 bases from J, leaving 11 bases between. Germline values: CDR1 LGHDT, CDR2 YNNKEL (reference sequence). CDR3 sequence: CASSQGGNWEQYF. The DNA for the CDR3 is TGTGCCAGCAGCCAAGGCGGGAACTGGGAGCAGTACTTC.

In its sample, this clonotype was seen many times. This chain links TRBV28 with TRBJ1-2; TRBD1 is a possible D gene (6 bases). Germline V gene data show CDR1 as MDHEN and CDR2 as SYDVKM. V lost 3 bases and J lost 7, with 12 bases in between. CDR3 length equals 13 residues. As DNA, the CDR3 is TGTGCCAGCAGTTTGATGGGGGGCGGTGGCTACACCTTC. As protein: CASSLMGGGGYTF.

This clonotype was found many times. The chain joins TRBV28 to TRBJ1-1; D remains ambiguous. Trimming took 2 bases from V and 0 from J, leaving 7 bases between them. The CDR3 spans 14 residues. The germline gives CDR1 MDHEN, CDR2 SYDVKM. CDR3 nucleotides: TGTGCCAGCAGTTTAGTGGGGTTGAACACTGAAGCTTTCTTT. This sequence encodes CASSLVGLNTEAFF.

The chain recombines TRBV30 with TRBJ2-7, with TRBD1 identical over 7 bases. This CDR3 is 14 amino acids long. Trimming took 4 bases from V and 6 from J; bases not matched to a gene: 12. The germline gives CDR1 GTSNPN, CDR2 SVGIG (reference sequence). The CDR3 nucleotides read TGTGCCTGGACCTTAGGGGACAGCCCGATCGAGCAGTACTTC. Its protein product is CAWTLGDSPIEQYF.

This clonotype showed up many times. CDR3 DNA sequence: TGCAGCGTTCGACTAGCACACGAGACCCAGTACTTC. It encodes CSVRLAHETQYF. The rearrangement links TRBV29-1 to TRBJ2-5; 7 nucleotides align to TRBD2. This CDR3 spans 12 amino acids. The germline CDR1 and CDR2 sequences are SQVTM and ANQGSEA. V shed 5 bases and J 5 bases; nucleotides not matched to a gene: 5.

Ten or more counts support this clonotype. V gene TRBV7-8 combines with J gene TRBJ2-7; D is uncertain. Germline V gene sequence: CDR1 SGHVS, CDR2 FQNEAQ. V lost 4 bases and J lost 5, with 9 bases in between. The CDR3 length is 12 residues. CDR3 sequence: CASSSDTDEQYF. The CDR3 bases are TGTGCCAGCAGCTCCGACACCGACGAGCAGTACTTC.

This clonotype was seen repeatedly, ten times or more. The chain joins TRBV7-9 to TRBJ1-4, with D tentatively TRBD1 (6 bases). V was trimmed by 3 bases and J by 8 bases, leaving 7 bases between them. Germline V gene sequence: CDR1 SEHNR, CDR2 FQNEAQ (reference sequence). The CDR3 loop spans 12 amino acids. The CDR3 protein is CASSLGAEKLFF. The CDR3 DNA reads as TGTGCCAGCAGCTTGGGGGCGGAAAAACTGTTTTTT.

This clonotype appeared many times. The chain recombines TRBV19 with TRBJ2-1; 13 bases agree with TRBD2. The CDR3 loop spans 18 amino acids. CDR1 LNHDA and CDR2 SQIVND come from the germline V gene (reference sequence). The V gene end was trimmed by 6 bases and the J gene end by 0 bases; junction bases not matched to a gene: 8. Here the CDR3 DNA reads TGTGCCAGTAGGCCGGGACTAGCGGGGTTGAGCTCCTACAATGAGCAGTTCTTC. Translation: CASRPGLAGLSSYNEQFF.

This clonotype has ten or more counts. The gene calls are TRBV6-5 and TRBJ2-7; either TRBD1 or TRBD2 may fit D (5 bases each). The V gene lost 0 bases and the J gene lost 4 bases, with 13 bases spanning the gap. There are 15 residues in the CDR3. Looked up from germline, CDR1 is MNHEY and CDR2 is SVGAGI. This CDR3 is CASSYSTGTAYEQYF. DNA of the CDR3: TGTGCCAGCAGTTACTCTACCGGGACGGCATACGAGCAGTACTTC.

This clonotype has ten or more counts. The gene calls are TRBV24-1 and TRBJ2-3, with D possibly TRBD2 on 5 matching bases. Germline V gene sequence: CDR1 KGHDR, CDR2 SFDVKD. CDR3 size: 16 residues. Trimming shortened V by 0 bases and J by 6 bases, and 15 bases separated the two germline ends. The CDR3: CATSDLHGEYRDTQYF. For the CDR3, the DNA is TGTGCCACCAGTGATTTGCATGGGGAGTATCGGGATACGCAGTATTTT.

Remarks on this clonotype: A clone one base away is much larger, so this may be a read error. The chain carries TRBV30 and TRBJ2-7, with D possibly matching TRBD1 (6 bases). Germline V gives CDR1 GTSNPN, CDR2 SVGIG (reference sequence). The CDR3 runs 11 residues. V shed 5 bases and J shed 3 bases, with 8 bases lying between them. CDR3 region: CAWEGGYEQYF. CDR3 in DNA: TGTGCCTGGGAAGGGGGCTACGAGCAGTACTTC.

There are many counts of this clonotype. This chain uses TRBV5-1 with TRBJ2-7; TRBD1 matches 10 bases. There are 15 residues in the CDR3. Germline V lookup: CDR1 SGHRS, CDR2 YFSETQ. V trimming: 4 bases; J trimming: 4 bases; junction bases outside the gene matches: 8. Written as DNA, the CDR3 is TGCGCCAGCAGCAAAGCACCGGGACAGGGGTACGAGCAGTACTTC. This translates into CASSKAPGQGYEQYF.